Following are 21 T cell receptor beta chains from one sample sequenced in a study of T cell repertoires in cytomegalovirus infection. TCRdb reprocessed the reads with MiXCR, giving one entry per CDR3 protein. This sample carries 700,000 to 850,000 distinct CDR3 sequences, around a third of them seen once, and the ten largest clones take about an eighth. These TCRs are of unknown antigen specificity. The sequenced sample was cultured CD8+ T cells from PBMCs, obtained from culture after CMV antigen stimulation. The receptors were sampled from a human donor in good health (CMV status not recorded). Some clones in this sample may be carry-over from other donors' samples.

The chain links TRBV19 to TRBJ2-7; perhaps TRBD2 as D (7 bases). CDR3 size: 15 residues. V lost 4 bases and J 6 bases, leaving 19 bases between the germline ends. The germline gives CDR1 LNHDA, CDR2 SQIVND (reference sequence). CDR3 in DNA: TGTGCCAGTAGTACCCGTGCGGGGGCCGGGAGCGAGCAGTACGTC. As protein: CASSTRAGAGSEQYV.

This clonotype was found many times. The chain employs TRBV5-5 and TRBJ1-1; D gene ambiguous. The CDR3 spans 13 residues. Germline CDR1 and CDR2: SGHKS and YYEKEE (reference sequence). The V end lost 0 bases, the J end lost 5 bases, and 8 bases lay between the germline ends. The CDR3 protein is CASSLGDWTEAFF. The CDR3 DNA reads TGTGCCAGCAGCTTGGGAGATTGGACTGAAGCTTTCTTT.

In this sample, this clonotype turned up a few times. The chain links TRBV12-3 or TRBV12-4 to TRBJ2-7; D might be TRBD2 (6 bases). The CDR3 contains 15 residues. V lost 3 bases, J lost 2 bases, and 14 bases lay in between. The CDR3 DNA reads TGTGCCAGCAGTTTGGAGGGCCCAGTCCCCTACGAGCAGTACTTC. Encoded protein: CASSLEGPVPYEQYF.

This clonotype showed up many times. The chain recombines TRBV7-2 with TRBJ1-2; D perhaps matches TRBD1 (6 bases). V dropped 11 bases and J dropped 4 bases, with 17 bases sitting between them. The CDR3 is made up of 13 amino acids. Germline CDR1 is SGHTA and CDR2 is FQGNSA. CDR3 region: CAGGKPIPYGYTF. The CDR3 nucleotides are TGTGCCGGGGGCAAACCTATCCCCTATGGCTACACCTTC.

The V gene is TRBV20-1, the J gene TRBJ1-6, with no clear D. V lost 1 base and J 0 bases, leaving 16 bases between the germline ends. The CDR3 is made up of 18 amino acids. The germline V gene has CDR1 DFQATT and CDR2 SNEGSKA (reference sequence). The CDR3 protein is CSARVPPTRTSYNSPLHF. For the CDR3, the DNA is TGCAGTGCTAGAGTCCCTCCCACTAGGACCTCCTATAATTCACCCCTCCACTTT.

V is TRBV11-3 and J is TRBJ2-6, with D possibly being TRBD1 (5 bases). The CDR3 is 16 residues long. Germline CDR1 is SGHNT and CDR2 is YENEEA. Trimming cost V 5 bases and J 2 bases, with 13 bases left between them. The CDR3 coding sequence is TGTGCCAGCAGCCCACCAACAGGCCCTGGGGCCAACGTCCTGACTTTC. Protein product: CASSPPTGPGANVLTF.

The chain recombines TRBV7-9 with TRBJ2-2; 9 positions agree with TRBD2. Germline CDR1 SEHNR, CDR2 FQNEAQ (reference sequence). The CDR3 is 17 amino acids. J gave up 0 bases and V 4 bases, and 6 bases lay outside the gene matches. The CDR3 DNA sequence: TGTGCCAGCAGCTCCCAATTAGCGGGGGCGAACACCGGGGAGCTGTTTTTT. Its translation: CASSSQLAGANTGELFF.

The gene calls are TRBV15 and TRBJ1-5, with D possibly matching TRBD1 (5 bases). The CDR3 loop spans 13 amino acids. CDR1 LNHNV and CDR2 YYDKDF come from the germline V gene (reference sequence). V was shortened by 0 bases and J by 14 bases, with 14 bases between the two germline ends. The CDR3 spells CATSRDWGTPKHF. CDR3 sequence (DNA): TGTGCCACCAGCAGAGATTGGGGCACCCCGAAGCATTTT.

This chain connects TRBV9 to TRBJ2-1, with TRBD2 identical over 7 bases. This CDR3 spans 15 amino acids. In germline, CDR1 is SGDLS, CDR2 YYNGEE. V was pared by 0 bases and J by 7 bases, with 7 bases of the junction left unmatched. The CDR3 is CASSVGGGRRNEQFF. The CDR3 DNA is TGTGCCAGCAGCGTAGGGGGGGGAAGGAGGAATGAGCAGTTCTTC.

This clonotype was picked up a small number of times. The chain recombines TRBV9 with TRBJ2-1, with 8 nucleotides matching TRBD2. The V and J ends lost 6 bases and 8 bases, in that order; junction bases with no gene match: 13. CDR3 length: 15 residues. The germline CDR1 and CDR2 sequences are SGDLS and YYNGEE. In nucleotides, the CDR3 is TGTGCCAGCAAGGGAGGACGGGGGGGCGACGATGAGCAGTTCTTC. The encoded protein is CASKGGRGGDDEQFF. Full variable domain (remainder filled in from reference TRBV9 and TRBJ2-1): DSGVTQTPKHLITATGQRVTLRCSPRSGDLSVYWYQQSLDQGLQFLIQYYNGEERAKGNILERFSAQQFPDLHSELNLSSLELGDSALYFCASKGGRGGDDEQFFGPGTRLTVL.

This clonotype came up a few times. This chain links TRBV19 with TRBJ2-3; TRBD1 agrees at 7 bases. The germline CDR1 and CDR2 sequences are LNHDA and SQIVND (reference sequence). V lost 3 bases, J lost 3 bases, and 6 bases stayed unmatched. There are 15 residues in the CDR3. The CDR3 loop is CASSIKDRPTDTQYF. The CDR3 DNA sequence: TGTGCCAGTAGTATTAAGGACAGGCCGACAGATACGCAGTATTTT. The full variable domain, in which reference TRBV19 and TRBJ2-3 provide the parts outside the CDR3, is DGGITQSPKYLFRKEGQNVTLSCEQNLNHDAMYWYRQDPGQGLRLIYYSQIVNDFQKGDIAEGYSVSREKKESFPLTVTSAQKNPTAFYLCASSIKDRPTDTQYFGPGTRLTVL.

In regard to this clonotype: Mismatch with germline at one junction end may stem from a read error. V usage is TRBV27 and J usage is TRBJ2-5; D unresolved. Germline V gene lookup returns CDR1 MNHEY and CDR2 SMNVEV (reference sequence). The CDR3 consists of 15 residues. CDR3 nucleotides: TGTGCCAGTAGTTCCTTTCCACTACACCAAGAGACCCAGTACTTC. Protein sequence: CASSSFPLHQETQYF.

CDR3 region: CASSLTAGDVYNEQFF. Written as DNA, the CDR3 is TGTGCCAGCAGTTTGACGGCAGGGGACGTTTACAATGAGCAGTTCTTC. The chain employs TRBV28 and TRBJ2-1; possible D gene TRBD1, 6 bases. Germline-derived CDR1 and CDR2 are MDHEN and SYDVKM. This CDR3 has 16 residues. The V gene lost 3 bases and the J gene lost 4 bases, with 16 bases spanning the gap.

The rearrangement links TRBV28 to TRBJ2-3, with 8 bases matching TRBD1. The V and J ends lost 3 bases and 0 bases, in that order; junction bases with no gene match: 8. This CDR3 spans 17 amino acids. Germline CDR1 and CDR2: MDHEN and SYDVKM. CDR3 nucleotide sequence: TGTGCCAGCAGTTTTATCGGACAGGGTAAGAGCACAGATACGCAGTATTTT. Residues: CASSFIGQGKSTDTQYF. Supplemented by reference TRBV28 and TRBJ2-3, the full variable domain reads DVKVTQSSRYLVKRTGEKVFLECVQDMDHENMFWYRQDPGLGLRLIYFSYDVKMKEKGDIPEGYSVSREKKERFSLILESASTNQTSMYLCASSFIGQGKSTDTQYFGPGTRLTVL.

In its sample, this clonotype was seen once. J is TRBJ2-1 and V is TRBV9, with a tentative D call TRBD1 (6 bases). The germline CDR1 and CDR2 sequences are SGDLS and YYNGEE. The CDR3 loop spans 18 amino acids. Trimming took 0 bases from V and 0 from J, leaving 16 bases between them. For the CDR3, the DNA is TGTGCCAGCAGCGTAGGGTCTCCGGACAGAAGCTCCTACAATGAGCAGTTCTTC. It translates to CASSVGSPDRSSYNEQFF.

This rearrangement joins TRBV19 to TRBJ1-5; the D gene is possibly TRBD1 (5 bases). There are 15 residues in the CDR3. Germline assignment: CDR1 LNHDA and CDR2 SQIVND (reference sequence). V lost 1 base and J lost 2, with 9 bases in between. CDR3 bases: TGTGCCAGTAGTATAGGGGACGTTGGCAATCAGCCCCAGCATTTT. Its translation: CASSIGDVGNQPQHF.

On this clonotype itself: A junction end diverges from the germline sequence, so it may reflect a read error. The chain uses TRBV4-2 and TRBJ2-1; 8 bases line up with TRBD2. The V gene's germline CDR1 is LGHNA and CDR2 YNFKEQ. The CDR3 is 17 residues long. The CDR3 protein is CAISQEERGRGGNEQFF. Written as DNA, the CDR3 is TGTGCCATCAGCCAAGAGGAGAGGGGACGGGGGGGCAATGAGCAGTTCTTC.

Only a few counts were recorded for this clonotype. V gene TRBV7-2 combines with J gene TRBJ2-1; 15 bases match TRBD2. The J segment lost 2 bases and the V segment lost 3 bases, leaving 5 bases of the junction unmatched. From germline, CDR1 is SGHTA and CDR2 FQGNSA. The CDR3 is 18 residues long. The DNA of the CDR3 is TGTGCCAGCAGCTTCGGGACTAGCGGGGGGCCCCCCTACAATGAGCAGTTCTTC. Translated, it gives CASSFGTSGGPPYNEQFF.

The chain has TRBV27 and TRBJ2-4; 7 bases map to TRBD1. The CDR3 totals 16 residues. Looked up from germline, CDR1 is MNHEY and CDR2 is SMNVEV (reference sequence). Losses at the gene ends were 5 bases for V and 4 bases for J; bases not matched to a gene: 11. DNA of the CDR3: TGTGCCAGCAGTCCCAGACAGGGAGTCGGGAAAAACATTCAGTACTTC. Its translation: CASSPRQGVGKNIQYF.

The chain is built from TRBV7-2 and TRBJ2-7; 7 bases agree with TRBD1. Trimming removed 4 bases from V and 2 bases from J; junction bases left unmatched: 11. Germline V gene data show CDR1 as SGHTA and CDR2 as FQGNSA. The CDR3 totals 16 residues. CDR3 nucleotide sequence: TGTGCCAGCAGCTCCTCAAGACAGGGTCCTACCTACGAGCAGTACTTC. Translation gives CASSSSRQGPTYEQYF.

The V gene is TRBV12-3 or TRBV12-4, the J gene TRBJ2-7; 7 nucleotides line up with TRBD2. V was pared by 5 bases and J by 3 bases, with 7 bases of the junction left unmatched. The CDR3 has 14 residues. CDR3 coding DNA: TGTGCCAGCAGTCCTGGGGGGGTCCGCTACGAGCAGTACTTC. Its translation is CASSPGGVRYEQYF.